Below are 13 T cell receptor beta chains sequenced from a single sample in a study of cytomegalovirus exposure and HLA in healthy donors. Primers: 60 Vbeta forward and 13 Jbeta reverse. Assay: immunoSEQ multiplex PCR; the TCRdb copy retains only in-frame clones and omits some. This repertoire shows around 130,000 clones, about 72% found once; its top ten account for around 1.6%. Material for sequencing was PBMCs. Receptor source: a man aged 25-45 years in good health and CMV-seropositive.

This clone has a single count. This chain uses TRBV11-3 with TRBJ2-1, with 8 bases aligning to TRBD2. The CDR3 extends over 15 amino acids. The V segment lost 1 base and the J segment 8 bases; nucleotides outside the gene matches: 7. Germline CDR1 reads SGHNT; CDR2 reads YENEEA. CDR3 nucleotide sequence: TGTGCCAGCAGCTTAGTTGCGGGAGGCCCGGATGAGCAGTTCTTC. Its translation is CASSLVAGGPDEQFF.

The V gene is TRBV29-1, the J gene TRBJ2-7; TRBD1 matches at 12 bases. The V gene's germline CDR1 is SQVTM and CDR2 ANQGSEA. Trimming took 6 bases from V and 5 from J; bases not matched to a gene: 8. CDR3 length: 14 amino acids. CDR3 coding DNA: TGCAGCGTGGTGCAAGGGACAGGGGGCGACGAGCAGTACTTC. As protein: CSVVQGTGGDEQYF.

This chain connects TRBV4-3 to TRBJ2-7; tentative D call: TRBD2 (6 bases). The germline V gene has CDR1 LGHNA and CDR2 YSLEER. The V end lost 3 bases, the J end lost 4 bases, and 13 bases lay between the germline ends. CDR3 size: 14 residues. The CDR3 DNA follows: TGCGCCAGCAGCCATACGGGGAGGAGGTACGAGCAGTACTTC. Its protein is CASSHTGRRYEQYF.

V and J are TRBV21-1 and TRBJ2-7; the D segment call TRBD1 is taken from the table without a DNA check. TRBV21-1 is recorded as a pseudogene. The CDR3 is 15 residues long. The CDR3 protein is CAKICDRDLCYEQYF. The CDR3 region has the DNA TGTGCCAAGATTTGTGACAGGGATCTTTGCTACGAGCAGTACTTC.

The CDR3 reads CASSFGSDEAFF. The CDR3, as DNA: TGTGCCAGCAGCTTCGGGTCCGATGAAGCTTTCTTT. The chain has TRBV7-8 and TRBJ1-1; D not resolved. The CDR3 spans 12 residues. Trimming stripped 3 bases from V and 7 bases from J, with 9 bases between. Germline V lookup: CDR1 SGHVS, CDR2 FQNEAQ.

The chain joins TRBV5-4 to TRBJ2-1; TRBD2 matches 11 bases. V was clipped by 0 bases and J by 9 bases; unmatched bases: 5. CDR3 length: 15 amino acids. Germline loops: CDR1 SGHNT, CDR2 YYREEE (reference sequence). In DNA form, the CDR3 reads TGTGCCAGCAGCTTGGGGGGACTAGCGGCTAGTGAGCAGTTCTTC. Translating gives CASSLGGLAASEQFF.

V is TRBV6-1 and J is TRBJ2-7; D remains ambiguous. Per germline, CDR1 MNHNS and CDR2 SASEGT. V lost 4 bases and J 7 bases, leaving 11 bases between the germline ends. CDR3 length: 12 residues. The CDR3 protein is CASSGPWWEQYF. As DNA, the CDR3 is TGTGCCAGCAGTGGGCCTTGGTGGGAGCAGTACTTC.

The rearrangement uses TRBV5-4 and TRBJ2-5; 8 bases align to TRBD2. CDR1 and CDR2 (germline): SGHNT, YYREEE (reference sequence). There are 13 residues in the CDR3. With V trimmed by 4 bases and J by 3 bases, 2 bases remained unmatched. CDR3 loop: CASSQGLEETQYF. The CDR3 coding sequence is TGTGCCAGCAGCCAGGGACTAGAAGAGACCCAGTACTTC.

The gene calls are TRBV19 and TRBJ2-5; 9 nucleotides line up with TRBD2. Judging by the DNA end, TRBJ2-7 fits better; the J call may be wrong. This CDR3 is built from 14 residues. The germline V gene has CDR1 LNHDA and CDR2 SQIVND (reference sequence). The CDR3 DNA reads TGTGCCAGCTCGTTGGCGGGAGGGAACTACGAGCAGTACTTC. Translated: CASSLAGGNYEQYF.

The chain joins TRBV9 to TRBJ2-3, with D tentatively TRBD1 (5 bases). V shed 4 bases and J shed 6 bases, with 18 bases lying between them. Germline V gene data show CDR1 as SGDLS and CDR2 as YYNGEE. This CDR3 spans 15 amino acids. In nucleotides, the CDR3 is TGTGCCAGCAGCCCCCGACTGACAGTCTTGGATACGCAGTATTTT. Translating gives CASSPRLTVLDTQYF. Full variable domain (rest looked up from reference TRBV9 and TRBJ2-3): DSGVTQTPKHLITATGQRVTLRCSPRSGDLSVYWYQQSLDQGLQFLIQYYNGEERAKGNILERFSAQQFPDLHSELNLSSLELGDSALYFCASSPRLTVLDTQYFGPGTRLTVL.

As DNA, the CDR3 is TGCGCCAGCAGCGTTCAGGGTTCCTCACCCCTCCACTTT. Translating gives CASSVQGSSPLHF. The chain combines TRBV5-1 with TRBJ1-6; TRBD1 might be the D (5 bases). The CDR3 covers 13 residues. Per germline, CDR1 SGHRS and CDR2 YFSETQ. Trimming cost V 4 bases and J 10 bases, with 12 bases left between them.

The chain employs TRBV5-1 and TRBJ1-1; TRBD1 matches 9 bases. CDR1 is SGHRS, CDR2 YFSETQ, per germline. The J segment lost 5 bases and the V segment lost 5 bases, leaving 13 bases of the junction unmatched. CDR3 length: 16 residues. The CDR3 loop is CASSSGQGTTLTEAFF. Here the CDR3 DNA reads TGCGCCAGCAGTTCCGGACAGGGGACGACGTTAACTGAAGCTTTCTTT.

The J gene is TRBJ2-2, the V gene TRBV4-2, with D uncertain. The V end was cut by 3 bases, the J end by 0 bases, with 17 bases between. The CDR3 runs 18 residues. In germline, CDR1 is LGHNA, CDR2 YNFKEQ. The CDR3 here is CASSQRPTLETNTGELFF. The CDR3 coding sequence is TGTGCCAGCAGCCAGCGACCTACCCTAGAAACGAACACCGGGGAGCTGTTTTTT.